Included here is one T cell receptor beta chain sequence, with context. Categorization into cohorts depended on clinical history that participants reported. The sample comes from a study of blood T cell repertoires in COVID-19. Study summary: Italy, Spain and the United States were the sources of the convalescent and acute COVID-19 samples.

The CDR3 runs to 12 residues. J gave up 5 bases and V 6 bases, and 3 bases lay outside the gene matches. The germline V gene has CDR1 LNHDA and CDR2 SQIVND (reference sequence). How the authors handled the data: Amplification of reference gene primers was used by the study to estimate nucleated cell counts. Some clones are missing from TCRdb's copy, which holds only in-frame ones; the method was immunoSEQ multiplex PCR. That table furnishes V, J and clone size, whereas the DNA furnished D and trimming. The profile shows about 250,000 clones, 84% of them singletons. The TCR originated in a man aged 45 to 65 who had recovered from COVID-19. Sequenced material: PBMCs or T cells enriched from blood (not recorded which). The V and J genes are TRBV19 and TRBJ2-5; 7 nucleotides agree with TRBD1. CDR3 nucleotide sequence: TGTGCCAGTAGCCCGGGACAGGAGACCCAGTACTTC. Protein product: CASSPGQETQYF.